One sample yielded the 30 T cell receptor beta chains listed below, sequenced in a study of T-cell reconstitution after alpha-beta-depleted transplantation in children. Study conclusions and caveats: Hyperexpanded clones declined; after one year, newly produced T cells mostly supplied diversity.

For these receptors, no antigen is known. Molecular barcoding with unique molecular identifiers was used for the TCRbeta library. TCRdb recomputed calls from the PCR reads with MiXCR, one row per CDR3 protein. This table holds some 300,000 distinct CDR3 sequences, roughly 7.8% found once. Sample: peripheral blood, taken 360 days after TCRalphabeta/CD19-depleted stem cell transplant. Every receptor here comes from a female patient aged 2-15 years who had a stem cell transplant for Fanconi anemia, so the T cells may come from the graft donor.

This chain links TRBV6-5 with TRBJ1-1; 12 bases are shared with TRBD1. Germline V CDR1 and CDR2: MNHEY, SVGAGI. The CDR3 sequence is 16 residues long. V lost 4 bases, J lost 5 bases, and 8 bases stayed unmatched. CDR3 region: CASSSPGQGALTEAFF. DNA of the CDR3: TGTGCCAGCAGTTCCCCGGGACAGGGGGCGCTTACTGAAGCTTTCTTT.

This clonotype was picked up a small number of times. The J gene is TRBJ2-7, the V gene TRBV5-1; 7 bases line up with TRBD1. This CDR3 is built from 13 residues. The V segment lost 4 bases and the J segment 5 bases; nucleotides outside the gene matches: 6. CDR1 and CDR2 (germline): SGHRS, YFSETQ. The CDR3 reads CASSITGAHEQYF. DNA of the CDR3: TGCGCCAGCAGCATTACAGGGGCCCACGAGCAGTACTTC.

The V and J genes are TRBV6-5 and TRBJ1-1; no firm D call. Trimming removed 0 bases from V and 1 base from J, with 6 bases in between. Germline V gene data show CDR1 as MNHEY and CDR2 as SVGAGI. This CDR3 contains 14 residues. Here the CDR3 reads CASSYSMGNTEAFF. The CDR3 nucleotides read TGTGCCAGCAGTTACTCCATGGGGAACACTGAAGCTTTCTTT.

This clonotype was recorded at least ten times. This chain connects TRBV5-1 to TRBJ2-7; D tentatively fits TRBD1 or TRBD2 (5 bases each). With 0 bases removed from V and 0 bases from J, the gap between germline ends came to 13 bases. The CDR3 sequence is 16 residues long. Germline CDR1 is SGHRS and CDR2 is YFSETQ. The CDR3 DNA follows: TGCGCCAGCAGCTTGGGGGCCAGGGAGTTCTCCTACGAGCAGTACTTC. Its protein is CASSLGAREFSYEQYF.

This clonotype was picked up a small number of times. The V and J genes are TRBV7-9 and TRBJ1-1; D is unclear. In germline, CDR1 is SEHNR, CDR2 FQNEAQ (reference sequence). Trimming pared 5 bases from V and 1 base from J, leaving 14 bases between. This CDR3 is built from 15 residues. The CDR3 DNA reads as TGTGCCAGCAGCCCGGACGCGTCGGGGAACACTGAAGCTTTCTTT. The encoded protein is CASSPDASGNTEAFF.

This clonotype was observed many times. The rearrangement joins TRBV6-2 or TRBV6-3 to TRBJ2-5, with no clear D. The CDR3 loop spans 14 amino acids. Germline values: CDR1 MNHEY, CDR2 SVGEGT. V gave up 2 bases and J gave up 6 bases, with 13 bases separating them. The CDR3 spells CASSYPDTRKTQYF. In DNA form, the CDR3 reads TGTGCCAGCAGTTACCCGGATACGCGGAAGACCCAGTACTTC.

The rearrangement joins TRBV27 to TRBJ2-7, with D perhaps matching TRBD1 (5 bases). Germline V gene data show CDR1 as MNHEY and CDR2 as SMNVEV (reference sequence). V was cut by 6 bases and J by 3 bases, with 15 bases left in between. The CDR3 is 14 residues long. The CDR3 coding sequence is TGTGCCAGCAGCGCGTCAGGGATAAACTACGAGCAGTACGTC. Amino acids: CASSASGINYEQYV.

This chain uses TRBV6-2 or TRBV6-3 with TRBJ2-1; D may be TRBD2 (6 bases). The CDR3 extends over 13 amino acids. Deletions cut 0 bases from V and 14 bases from J, with 14 bases between. Germline CDR1 and CDR2: MNHEY and SVGEGT. CDR3 coding DNA: TGTGCCAGCAGTTACTCGAAGTACGGGACTGAGTTCTTC. Translating it yields CASSYSKYGTEFF.

The table lists this clonotype with a few counts. The V call is TRBV28, the J call TRBJ2-5; D unclear. CDR3 length equals 14 residues. CDR1 and CDR2 (germline): MDHEN, SYDVKM. V shed 3 bases and J shed 5 bases, with 13 bases lying between them. CDR3 coding DNA: TGTGCCAGCAGTTTCGTCTATCGTTTTGAGACCCAGTACTTC. Encoded protein: CASSFVYRFETQYF. The variable domain in full, completed from reference TRBV28 and TRBJ2-5, reads DVKVTQSSRYLVKRTGEKVFLECVQDMDHENMFWYRQDPGLGLRLIYFSYDVKMKEKGDIPEGYSVSREKKERFSLILESASTNQTSMYLCASSFVYRFETQYFGPGTRLLVL.

The chain carries TRBV5-1 and TRBJ1-2; D gene unclear. The CDR3 is 14 residues long. From germline, CDR1 is SGHRS and CDR2 YFSETQ. With 4 bases removed from V and 1 base from J, the gap between germline ends came to 11 bases. The CDR3 region is CASSTATDNYGYTF. In nucleotides, the CDR3 is TGCGCCAGCAGCACAGCGACGGATAACTATGGCTACACCTTC.

The table lists this clonotype with many counts. The V and J genes are TRBV5-1 and TRBJ2-7, with unresolved D. V was shortened by 0 bases and J by 2 bases, with 12 bases between the two germline ends. Germline V gives CDR1 SGHRS, CDR2 YFSETQ. This CDR3 has 15 residues. This CDR3 is CASSLEPLSAYEQYF. DNA for the CDR3: TGCGCCAGCAGCTTGGAGCCGCTCTCAGCCTACGAGCAGTACTTC.

This clonotype came up a few times. The V and J genes are TRBV6-5 and TRBJ1-5; D is uncertain. The V end lost 5 bases, the J end lost 0 bases, and 5 bases lay between the germline ends. CDR1 and CDR2 (germline): MNHEY, SVGAGI. The CDR3 runs 13 residues. CDR3 protein: CASSRLSNQPQHF. The DNA of the CDR3 is TGTGCCAGCAGTAGACTTAGCAATCAGCCCCAGCATTTT.

This clonotype came up many times. The chain joins TRBV5-6 to TRBJ1-1; TRBD1 agrees at 9 bases. J was trimmed by 11 bases and V by 5 bases; bases with no gene match: 7. Germline CDR1 and CDR2: SGHDT and YYEEEE. CDR3 length: 12 amino acids. As DNA, the CDR3 is TGTGCCAGCAGAACCGGGACAGGGATTGCTTTCTTT. Its translation: CASRTGTGIAFF.

This chain uses TRBV6-4 with TRBJ2-2; 10 bases are shared with TRBD2. Germline CDR1 is MRHNA and CDR2 is SNTAGT. The CDR3 runs to 17 residues. Unmatched junction bases numbered 7, after V lost 6 bases and J lost 0 bases. The CDR3 sequence: CASSKNLAGANTGELFF. The CDR3 nucleotides read TGTGCCAGCAGCAAAAATCTAGCGGGGGCGAACACCGGGGAGCTGTTTTTT.

CDR3 DNA: TGCGCCAGCAGCTTGGATCCCTCCACTCAGCCCCAGCATTTT. Translation: CASSLDPSTQPQHF. The rearrangement links TRBV5-1 to TRBJ1-5; D is undetermined. The germline V gene has CDR1 SGHRS and CDR2 YFSETQ. This CDR3 contains 14 residues. V was trimmed by 0 bases and J by 6 bases, leaving 10 bases between them.

J is TRBJ2-1 and V is TRBV5-1, with no clear D. The length of the CDR3 is 16 residues. Deletions cut 0 bases from V and 7 bases from J, with 17 bases between. Germline CDR1 and CDR2: SGHRS and YFSETQ. The CDR3 bases are TGCGCCAGCAGCTTGGGGTATAGCCCTTATTCAAATGAGCAGTTCTTC. It is translated as CASSLGYSPYSNEQFF.

This clonotype has just a few counts. This sequence joins TRBV18 and TRBJ2-7; D might be TRBD2 (6 bases). The CDR3 has 14 residues. V lost 4 bases, J lost 1 base, and 11 bases lay in between. CDR1 KGHSH and CDR2 LQKENI come from the germline V gene. CDR3 region: CASSRREESYEQYF. The CDR3 region has the DNA TGTGCCAGCTCACGGAGGGAAGAGTCCTACGAGCAGTACTTC.

This rearrangement joins TRBV10-3 to TRBJ2-7; TRBD1 matches 9 bases. Germline V gene lookup returns CDR1 ENHRY and CDR2 SYGVKD. CDR3 length: 15 residues. The ends lost 6 bases at V and 0 bases at J; junction bases unmatched: 6. This CDR3 is CAISPGTGPSYEQYF. CDR3 bases: TGTGCCATCAGCCCCGGGACAGGGCCCTCCTACGAGCAGTACTTC.

The chain combines TRBV27 with TRBJ1-1, with TRBD1 as a possible D gene (6 bases). V shed 5 bases and J shed 0 bases, with 16 bases lying between them. Germline V CDR1 and CDR2: MNHEY, SMNVEV (reference sequence). The CDR3 consists of 16 residues. The CDR3 DNA is TGTGCCAGCAGTCAACAGGGAGCACTCATGAACACTGAAGCTTTCTTT. Translation: CASSQQGALMNTEAFF.

Turning to this clonotype: This may come from a read error, since a much larger clone is one base off. V usage is TRBV6-1 and J usage is TRBJ1-1, with unresolved D. The CDR3 contains 13 residues. The V gene's germline CDR1 is MNHNS and CDR2 SASEGT. CDR3 region: CASRHLQNTEASF. For the CDR3, the DNA is TGTGCCAGCAGGCACCTCCAGAACACTGAAGCTTCCTTT.

The rearrangement joins TRBV7-2 to TRBJ1-1; TRBD1 might be the D (5 bases). The V gene's germline CDR1 is SGHTA and CDR2 FQGNSA. Trimming took off 4 bases at V and 6 bases at J, with 12 bases between the two ends. This CDR3 comprises 13 residues. CDR3 bases: TGTGCCAGCAGCTCCGGGACCAGCGCTGAAGCTTTCTTT. Its translation is CASSSGTSAEAFF.

This rearrangement joins TRBV2 to TRBJ1-5; 8 nucleotides agree with TRBD1. This CDR3 has 13 amino acids. Unmatched junction bases numbered 7, after V lost 6 bases and J lost 9 bases. From germline, CDR1 is SNHLY and CDR2 FYNNEI. The chain's CDR3 is CASRAGGGGPQHF. CDR3 coding DNA: TGTGCCAGCAGGGCAGGGGGCGGTGGGCCCCAGCATTTT.

This clonotype was counted ten times or more. The gene calls are TRBV4-3 and TRBJ2-2, with D perhaps TRBD1 (7 bases). The CDR3 contains 17 residues. Trimming removed 4 bases from V and 5 bases from J, with 20 bases in between. Germline V CDR1 and CDR2: LGHNA, YSLEER. The CDR3 DNA is TGCGCCAGCAGCCTACAGGGACAGTTGGGGAGGACCGGGGAGCTGTTTTTT. It translates to CASSLQGQLGRTGELFF.

The CDR3 here is CATSIGQVAYQPQHF. The CDR3 bases are TGTGCCACCAGCATCGGGCAGGTGGCCTATCAGCCCCAGCATTTT. The V and J genes are TRBV15 and TRBJ1-5, with D hard to call. Germline V gene sequence: CDR1 LNHNV, CDR2 YYDKDF (reference sequence). V lost 4 bases to trimming and J lost 5 bases, with 15 bases between them. This CDR3 has 15 residues.

This clonotype was found many times. This chain connects TRBV7-2 to TRBJ2-3, with D uncertain. Trimming removed 1 base from V and 6 bases from J, with 11 bases in between. The germline V gene has CDR1 SGHTA and CDR2 FQGNSA. This CDR3 is 14 amino acids long. The CDR3 nucleotides are TGTGCCAGCAGCTTAGAAACGGGCTCGGATACGCAGTATTTT. Protein: CASSLETGSDTQYF.

The J gene is TRBJ1-3, the V gene TRBV28; no reliable D call. Germline values: CDR1 MDHEN, CDR2 SYDVKM. The CDR3 is made up of 15 amino acids. Trimming left V 5 bases short and J 0 bases short, with 11 bases between. CDR3 amino acids: CASSPGRSSGNTIYF. The CDR3 DNA is TGTGCCAGCAGTCCCGGACGCAGCTCTGGAAACACCATATATTTT.

This clonotype was seen ten or more times. The V gene is TRBV7-2, the J gene TRBJ2-2; D gene ambiguous. The CDR3 sequence is 15 residues long. CDR1 is SGHTA and CDR2 is FQGNSA in the germline V gene. The V end lost 6 bases, the J end lost 0 bases, and 11 bases lay between the germline ends. Here the CDR3 DNA reads TGTGCCAGCAGGGGCAGATCCTCGAACACCGGGGAGCTGTTTTTT. It yields the protein CASRGRSSNTGELFF.

This clonotype was seen a few times. The J gene is TRBJ2-1, the V gene TRBV2, with 11 bases that match TRBD2. V lost 9 bases, J lost 7 bases, and 5 bases stayed unmatched. The germline CDR1 and CDR2 sequences are SNHLY and FYNNEI. The CDR3 has 13 amino acids. The CDR3 loop is CASSGRAVNEQFF. The CDR3 nucleotides read TGTGCCAGTAGCGGGAGGGCCGTGAATGAGCAGTTCTTC.

CDR3 DNA sequence: TGTGCCAGCAGCTTAGCGGGGGACAGGGTAGCGCAAGCTTTCTTT. Translated, it gives CASSLAGDRVAQAFF. This rearrangement joins TRBV7-2 to TRBJ1-1; 9 bases fit TRBD1. The CDR3 is made up of 15 amino acids. J was trimmed by 9 bases and V by 0 bases; bases with no gene match: 8. The V gene's germline CDR1 is SGHTA and CDR2 FQGNSA.

This chain joins TRBV14 and TRBJ2-2; the D gene is possibly TRBD2 (6 bases). V gave up 0 bases and J gave up 1 base, with 9 bases separating them. The germline V gene has CDR1 SGHDN and CDR2 FVKESK. The CDR3 is made up of 16 amino acids. CDR3 sequence (DNA): TGTGCCAGCAGCCAAGATCTAGCGCTGAACACCGGGGAGCTGTTTTTT. Translated: CASSQDLALNTGELFF.